The 27 T cell receptor beta chains in this list originate from one sample, sequenced in a study of T cells after yellow fever vaccination. A single record per CDR3 protein comes from TCRdb applying MiXCR to the 5' RACE reads. Of about 260,000 distinct CDR3 sequences listed, roughly 5% were seen once; the top ten hold roughly 3.5%. The material was CD4+ T cells sorted from PBMCs, obtained on the day of the yellow fever booster vaccination. These receptors were obtained from a man between 18 and 35 years old who received the YFV17D yellow fever vaccine.

This clonotype was detected many times. The chain carries TRBV5-1 and TRBJ1-4, with a tentative D call TRBD1 (5 bases). Germline V gene sequence: CDR1 SGHRS, CDR2 YFSETQ. The CDR3 totals 15 residues. V gave up 2 bases and J gave up 7 bases, with 15 bases separating them. DNA for the CDR3: TGCGCCAGCAGCTTACAGGCCGGGTTCGGTGAAAAACTGTTTTTT. It specifies CASSLQAGFGEKLFF. The full variable domain, its missing parts supplied by reference TRBV5-1 and TRBJ1-4, is KAGVTQTPRYLIKTRGQQVTLSCSPISGHRSVSWYQQTPGQGLQFLFEYFSETQRNKGNFPGRFSGRQFSNSRSEMNVSTLELGDSALYLCASSLQAGFGEKLFFGSGTQLSVL.

This clonotype was observed many times. The V and J genes are TRBV20-1 and TRBJ1-4, with D tentatively TRBD1 (6 bases). The CDR3 consists of 11 residues. Germline CDR1 and CDR2: DFQATT and SNEGSKA (reference sequence). V lost 7 bases to trimming and J lost 8 bases, with 11 bases between them. This CDR3 reads CSVRGVEKLFF. CDR3 in DNA: TGCAGTGTCAGGGGAGTCGAAAAACTGTTTTTT.

The chain recombines TRBV3-1 with TRBJ1-4; the D is unclear. Trimming pared 0 bases from V and 5 bases from J, leaving 7 bases between. CDR1 and CDR2 from the germline V gene are LGHDT and YNNKEL (reference sequence). This CDR3 is built from 14 residues. The CDR3 loop is CASSQEQWNEKLFF. The CDR3 DNA is TGTGCCAGCAGCCAAGAACAGTGGAATGAAAAACTGTTTTTT.

This clonotype was seen a few times. The genes are TRBV20-1 and TRBJ1-1, with D maybe TRBD1 (5 bases). The CDR3 runs 15 residues. V was pared by 5 bases and J by 0 bases, with 16 bases between. Looked up from germline, CDR1 is DFQATT and CDR2 is SNEGSKA (reference sequence). The CDR3 DNA follows: TGCAGTGCTTCAGGGAACGGGTTTCTGAACACTGAAGCTTTCTTT. Translating gives CSASGNGFLNTEAFF.

This clonotype was counted a few times. J is TRBJ2-5 and V is TRBV27; tentatively, D is TRBD1 (6 bases). Trimming removed 5 bases from V and 5 bases from J, with 15 bases in between. This CDR3 is 14 amino acids long. CDR1 and CDR2 (germline): MNHEY, SMNVEV (reference sequence). The CDR3 reads CASSDYRVRETQYF. For the CDR3, the DNA is TGTGCCAGCAGTGACTACAGGGTGCGGGAGACCCAGTACTTC.

This clonotype was counted between two and nine times. V gene TRBV10-2 combines with J gene TRBJ1-5, with 9 bases that match TRBD1. Germline V lookup: CDR1 WSHSY, CDR2 SAAADI. The V gene end was trimmed by 7 bases and the J gene end by 5 bases; junction bases not matched to a gene: 6. The CDR3 is 14 amino acids. The chain's CDR3 is CASTDRTGDQPQHF. CDR3 sequence (DNA): TGCGCCAGCACCGACCGGACAGGGGATCAGCCCCAGCATTTT.

This clonotype has only a few counts. The gene calls are TRBV7-6 and TRBJ1-6; possible D gene TRBD1, 6 bases. The CDR3 consists of 14 residues. V lost 5 bases and J lost 5, with 10 bases in between. Germline CDR1 SGHVS, CDR2 FNYEAQ. In nucleotides, the CDR3 is TGTGCCAGCAGCCACCAGGGGAATAATTCACCCCTCCACTTT. It translates to CASSHQGNNSPLHF. The full variable domain, in which reference TRBV7-6 and TRBJ1-6 provide the parts outside the CDR3, is GAGVSQSPRYKVTKRGQDVALRCDPISGHVSLYWYRQALGQGPEFLTYFNYEAQQDKSGLPNDRFSAERPEGSISTLTIQRTEQRDSAMYRCASSHQGNNSPLHFGNGTRLTVT.

The chain joins TRBV7-9 to TRBJ1-1; TRBD1 aligns across 8 bases. This CDR3 region has 14 residues. J was trimmed by 6 bases and V by 3 bases; bases with no gene match: 6. Germline loops: CDR1 SEHNR, CDR2 FQNEAQ (reference sequence). This CDR3 reads CASSLTGAGAEAFF. The CDR3 DNA follows: TGTGCCAGCAGCTTGACAGGGGCGGGGGCTGAAGCTTTCTTT.

There are a few counts of this clonotype. The V call is TRBV12-3 or TRBV12-4, the J call TRBJ2-5; 7 nucleotides align to TRBD2. With V trimmed by 1 base and J by 0 bases, 5 bases remained unmatched. There are 16 residues in the CDR3. The CDR3 loop is CASSLVPSGYQETQYF. The CDR3 coding sequence is TGTGCCAGCAGTTTAGTTCCTAGCGGATACCAAGAGACCCAGTACTTC.

V usage is TRBV23-1 and J usage is TRBJ1-1; no clear D gene. TRBV23-1 is treated as an ORF (open reading frame) with a function not yet certain. This CDR3 is built from 14 residues. Trimming cost V 0 bases and J 6 bases, with 11 bases left between them. The CDR3 is CASSQSRWRSEAFF. In DNA, the CDR3 is TGCGCCAGCAGTCAATCGAGATGGAGATCTGAAGCTTTCTTT.

This clonotype was seen a handful of times. This chain links TRBV7-6 with TRBJ2-3, with a tentative D call TRBD2 (5 bases). CDR1 is SGHVS and CDR2 is FNYEAQ in the germline V gene. This CDR3 region has 14 residues. V lost 4 bases to trimming and J lost 1 base, with 9 bases between them. The CDR3: CASSSLERTDTQYF. CDR3 sequence (DNA): TGTGCCAGCAGCTCACTAGAGCGCACAGATACGCAGTATTTT. The entire variable domain, with the rest obtained from reference TRBV7-6 and TRBJ2-3, is as follows: GAGVSQSPRYKVTKRGQDVALRCDPISGHVSLYWYRQALGQGPEFLTYFNYEAQQDKSGLPNDRFSAERPEGSISTLTIQRTEQRDSAMYRCASSSLERTDTQYFGPGTRLTVL.

Here the CDR3 reads CASSPWRTGGIPVRYF. CDR3 DNA: TGTGCCAGCAGTCCTTGGCGGACAGGGGGCATCCCGGTGCGGTACTTC. J is TRBJ2-5 and V is TRBV12-3 or TRBV12-4; 11 positions agree with TRBD1. The J segment lost 13 bases and the V segment lost 5 bases, leaving 18 bases of the junction unmatched. This CDR3 has 16 residues.

This chain joins TRBV6-5 and TRBJ1-1, with D tentatively TRBD1 (5 bases). This CDR3 contains 17 residues. V was clipped by 0 bases and J by 8 bases, with 22 bases between them. Germline CDR1 is MNHEY and CDR2 is SVGAGI. CDR3 protein: CASSYSVHPGPTREAFF. CDR3 DNA sequence: TGTGCCAGCAGTTACTCGGTTCATCCGGGACCGACGCGGGAAGCTTTCTTT.

This clonotype showed up many times. V and J are TRBV7-2 and TRBJ1-2; 7 nucleotides match TRBD1. CDR1 and CDR2 (germline): SGHTA, FQGNSA. The CDR3 contains 14 residues. Unmatched junction bases numbered 8, after V lost 4 bases and J lost 6 bases. The CDR3 is CASSSRQGEDGYTF. CDR3 nucleotides: TGTGCCAGCAGCTCTAGACAGGGAGAGGATGGCTACACCTTC.

The V and J genes are TRBV19 and TRBJ1-2; a weak D match, TRBD1 (5 bases). The CDR3 has 15 residues. The ends were cut back, 7 bases at V and 0 bases at J, with 15 bases in the middle. The germline V gene encodes CDR1 LNHDA and CDR2 SQIVND (reference sequence). The CDR3 nucleotides read TGTGCCAGTAACCTCCGGGACGGAGCTAACTATGGCTACACCTTC. The encoded protein is CASNLRDGANYGYTF.

A single count supports this clonotype. A single base separates this from a much larger clone, so it may be a read error. The CDR3 DNA reads as TGTGCCAGCACCTTCGCCGACGGCTCTGGAAACGCCATATATTTT. This codes for CASTFADGSGNAIYF. This chain uses TRBV6-6 with TRBJ1-3; D remains ambiguous. The CDR3 is 15 amino acids. The germline gives CDR1 MNHNY, CDR2 SVGAGI (reference sequence).

This clonotype was seen at least ten times. The rearrangement links TRBV12-3 or TRBV12-4 to TRBJ1-1; maybe TRBD1 (6 bases). Trimming took 3 bases from V and 3 from J, leaving 8 bases between them. There are 13 residues in the CDR3. The CDR3 nucleotides are TGTGCCAGCAGTTTTAAGGGGGACACTGAAGCTTTCTTT. Translating it yields CASSFKGDTEAFF.

The chain joins TRBV20-1 to TRBJ1-3; D is ambiguous. The V gene lost 3 bases and the J gene lost 0 bases, with 12 bases spanning the gap. This CDR3 spans 15 amino acids. The germline V gene encodes CDR1 DFQATT and CDR2 SNEGSKA (reference sequence). CDR3 DNA: TGCAGTGCTAGCATACAGAAAAGCTCTGGAAACACCATATATTTT. Encoded protein: CSASIQKSSGNTIYF.

This clonotype was found many times. V usage is TRBV5-1 and J usage is TRBJ2-5, with D hard to call. The CDR3 contains 14 residues. Germline-derived CDR1 and CDR2 are SGHRS and YFSETQ. Trimming pared 3 bases from V and 3 bases from J, leaving 12 bases between. The CDR3, as DNA: TGCGCCAGCAGCTCCCGGCCGGCGAAAGAGACCCAGTACTTC. It yields the protein CASSSRPAKETQYF.

This clonotype was observed many times. The gene calls are TRBV20-1 and TRBJ1-1; D gene ambiguous. Per germline, CDR1 DFQATT and CDR2 SNEGSKA (reference sequence). Trimming took 6 bases from V and 3 from J, leaving 11 bases between them. The CDR3 covers 12 residues. The CDR3 loop reads CSASLPYTEAFF. For the CDR3, the DNA is TGCAGTGCCTCACTACCTTACACTGAAGCTTTCTTT.

This rearrangement joins TRBV4-1 to TRBJ1-5; D is unresolved. Trimming removed 1 base from V and 4 bases from J, with 14 bases in between. The CDR3 consists of 16 residues. Germline V lookup: CDR1 MGHRA, CDR2 YSYEKL. The CDR3 DNA follows: TGCGCCAGCAGCCAAGGGAGGTCAGAATGGAATCAGCCCCAGCATTTT. This translates into CASSQGRSEWNQPQHF.

This chain joins TRBV4-3 and TRBJ1-2; the D is unclear. V shed 0 bases and J shed 4 bases, with 15 bases lying between them. The CDR3 length is 16 residues. Germline values: CDR1 LGHNA, CDR2 YSLEER. The CDR3 DNA is TGCGCCAGCAGCCAAGATTCCCCCCGGGCTGGCTATGGCTACACCTTC. Residues: CASSQDSPRAGYGYTF.

This chain links TRBV18 with TRBJ2-3; 7 bases are shared with TRBD1. CDR3 length: 12 residues. In germline, CDR1 is KGHSH, CDR2 LQKENI. The V and J ends lost 0 bases and 11 bases, in that order; junction bases with no gene match: 2. CDR3 in DNA: TGTGCCAGCTCACCACCGGGACAGAAGCAGTATTTT. Residues: CASSPPGQKQYF.

This clonotype was counted ten times or more. V gene TRBV12-3 or TRBV12-4 combines with J gene TRBJ2-7; D possibly corresponds to TRBD1 (5 bases). Trimming removed 8 bases from V and 5 bases from J, with 16 bases in between. The CDR3 length is 13 residues. The CDR3 DNA is TGTGCCAGCTCGTCACAGGAGAGTGACGAGCAGTACTTC. Translation: CASSSQESDEQYF.

This clonotype was seen repeatedly, ten times or more. This rearrangement joins TRBV10-3 to TRBJ2-3; D tentatively fits TRBD1 or TRBD2 (7 bases each). Trimming cost V 11 bases and J 6 bases, with 18 bases left between them. This CDR3 comprises 13 residues. Germline V CDR1 and CDR2: ENHRY, SYGVKD. CDR3 loop: CAVGGTVADTQYF. The CDR3 DNA is TGTGCCGTGGGGGGGACAGTGGCGGATACGCAGTATTTT.

The chain carries TRBV6-2 or TRBV6-3 and TRBJ1-5; D might be TRBD1 (6 bases). Germline values: CDR1 MNHEY, CDR2 SVGEGT. The ends were cut back, 11 bases at V and 3 bases at J, with 11 bases in the middle. The CDR3 loop spans 12 amino acids. The CDR3 is CAARGDNQPQHF. The CDR3 bases are TGTGCCGCCAGGGGCGACAATCAGCCCCAGCATTTT.

This clonotype was found a few times. This chain uses TRBV19 with TRBJ2-5; D unresolved. CDR3 length: 13 amino acids. Trimming stripped 5 bases from V and 2 bases from J, with 9 bases between. CDR1 and CDR2 from the germline V gene are LNHDA and SQIVND (reference sequence). In nucleotides, the CDR3 is TGTGCCAGTAGTCCCCCAGAACAAGAGACCCAGTACTTC. This codes for CASSPPEQETQYF.